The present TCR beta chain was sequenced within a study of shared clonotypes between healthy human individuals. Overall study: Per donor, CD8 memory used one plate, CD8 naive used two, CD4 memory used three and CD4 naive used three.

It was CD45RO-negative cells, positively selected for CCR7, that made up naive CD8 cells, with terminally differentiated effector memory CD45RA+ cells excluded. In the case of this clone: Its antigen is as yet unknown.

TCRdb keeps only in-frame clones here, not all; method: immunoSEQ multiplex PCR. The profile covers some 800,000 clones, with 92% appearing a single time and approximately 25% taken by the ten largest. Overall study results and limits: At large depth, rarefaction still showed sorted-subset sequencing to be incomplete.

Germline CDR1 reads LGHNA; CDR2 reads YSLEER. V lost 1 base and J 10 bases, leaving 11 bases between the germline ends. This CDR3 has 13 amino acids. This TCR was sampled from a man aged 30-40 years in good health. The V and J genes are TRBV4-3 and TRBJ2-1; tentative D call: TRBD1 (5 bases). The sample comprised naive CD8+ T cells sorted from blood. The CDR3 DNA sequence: TGCGCCAGCAGCCAAGTTTTAGGGGCCGAGCAGTTCTTC. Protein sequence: CASSQVLGAEQFF.